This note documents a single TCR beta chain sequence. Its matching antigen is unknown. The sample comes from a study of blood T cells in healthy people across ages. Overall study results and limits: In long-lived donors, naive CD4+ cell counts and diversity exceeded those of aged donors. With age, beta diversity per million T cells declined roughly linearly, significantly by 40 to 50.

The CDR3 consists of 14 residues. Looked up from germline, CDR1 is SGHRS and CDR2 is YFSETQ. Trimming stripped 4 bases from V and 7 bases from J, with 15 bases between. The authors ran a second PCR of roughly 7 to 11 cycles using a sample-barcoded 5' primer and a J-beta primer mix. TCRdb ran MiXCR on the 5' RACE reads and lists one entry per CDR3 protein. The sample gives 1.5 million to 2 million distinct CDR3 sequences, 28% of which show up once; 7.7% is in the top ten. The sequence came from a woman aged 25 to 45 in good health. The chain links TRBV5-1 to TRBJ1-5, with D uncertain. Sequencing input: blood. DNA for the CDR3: TGCGCCAGCAGCCCCAAGGACGGGCAGCAGCCCCAGCATTTT. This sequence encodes CASSPKDGQQPQHF.